This record looks at one T cell receptor (beta chain) sequence and its context. The germline gives CDR1 LGHDT, CDR2 YNNKEL (reference sequence). The V end was cut by 1 base, the J end by 10 bases, with 14 bases between. The CDR3 loop spans 14 amino acids. In the original processing: Reference gene primer amplification gave estimated nucleated cell counts. The assay was immunoSEQ multiplex PCR, and TCRdb's table has in-frame clones only and misses some. The V and J calls and clone size are taken from that table; D and trimming were inferred from the DNA. The sample shows some 170,000 clones, about 83% of them seen only once. The data are from a study of blood T cell repertoires in COVID-19. Study in general: Both acute and convalescent COVID-19 samples were obtained from the United States, Italy and Spain. PBMCs, B-cell-depleted T cells, or T cells provided the cDNA or gDNA that made up the material.

The sequence was obtained from a woman in her sixties or seventies with COVID-19, enrolled during active disease. This sequence joins TRBV3-1 (or the pseudogene TRBV3-2) and TRBJ2-1; no clear D gene. The sample consisted of peripheral blood. The chain's CDR3 is CASSQGLDHAEQFF. DNA of the CDR3: TGTGCCAGCAGCCAAGGTCTAGATCATGCCGAGCAGTTCTTC.